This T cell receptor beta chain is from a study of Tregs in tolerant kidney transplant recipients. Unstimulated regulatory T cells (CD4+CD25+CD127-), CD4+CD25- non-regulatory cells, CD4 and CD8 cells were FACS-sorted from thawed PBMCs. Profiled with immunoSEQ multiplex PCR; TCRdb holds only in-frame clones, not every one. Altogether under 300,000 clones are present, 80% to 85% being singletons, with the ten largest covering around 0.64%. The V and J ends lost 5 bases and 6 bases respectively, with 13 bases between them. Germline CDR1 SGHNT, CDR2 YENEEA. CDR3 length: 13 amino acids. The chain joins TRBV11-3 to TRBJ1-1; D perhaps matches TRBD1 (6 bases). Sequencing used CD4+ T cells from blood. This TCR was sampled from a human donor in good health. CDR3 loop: CASSLRGGSEAFF. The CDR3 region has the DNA TGTGCCAGCAGCCTCAGGGGTGGTTCTGAAGCTTTCTTT.